A selection of T cell receptor beta chains follows, all from one sample in a study of blood T cell repertoires in COVID-19. The table came from immunoSEQ multiplex PCR; TCRdb's copy has only in-frame clones and leaves some out. The top ten hold 4.4% of the sample, which has 45,000 to 55,000 clones, roughly 80% seen once. Sequencing was carried out using peripheral blood. Receptors originate from a man aged 45-65 years with active COVID-19. The CDR3 runs from the conserved cysteine through the conserved F or W. The D gene is left open where the match is weak. Where a row states a size, it is once, few, many or the class of an expanded clone; other rows omit it.

D: .; V: TRBV6-1; size: .; J: TRBJ2-7; CDR3: CASSEAIYEQYF; DNA: TGTGCCAGCAGTGAGGCCATTTACGAGCAGTACTTC
D: TRBD1; V: TRBV28; size: once; J: TRBJ2-3; CDR3: CATATGGAYTDTQYF; DNA: TGTGCCACCGCGACAGGGGGCGCCTACACAGATACGCAGTATTTT
D: TRBD2; V: TRBV5-4; size: .; J: TRBJ2-7; CDR3: CASSLEAGEQYF; DNA: TGTGCCAGCAGCTTGGAAGCGGGGGAGCAGTACTTC
D: .; V: TRBV6-5; size: once; J: TRBJ1-2; CDR3: CASSYSPQGTNGYTF; DNA: TGTGCCAGCAGTTACTCACCCCAGGGAACGAATGGCTACACCTTC
D: TRBD1; V: TRBV7-6; size: .; J: TRBJ1-1; CDR3: CASSLIFTGGPTEAFF; DNA: TGTGCCAGCAGCTTAATTTTCACAGGGGGCCCCACTGAAGCTTTCTTT
D: .; V: TRBV7-2; size: .; J: TRBJ2-7; CDR3: CASSREARSEQYF; DNA: TGTGCCAGCAGCCGCGAGGCCCGCTCCGAGCAGTACTTC
D: TRBD1; V: TRBV24-1; size: .; J: TRBJ2-1; CDR3: CATSDGRDSYNEQFF; DNA: TGTGCCACCAGTGACGGCCGGGACAGTTACAATGAGCAGTTCTTC
D: TRBD1; V: TRBV18; size: .; J: TRBJ2-5; CDR3: CASTGDRSKRTQYF; DNA: TGTGCCAGCACTGGGGACAGATCTAAGAGAACCCAGTACTTC
D: .; V: TRBV28; size: .; J: TRBJ1-4; CDR3: CASRRLVEKLFF; DNA: TGTGCCAGCAGAAGATTAGTCGAAAAACTGTTTTTT
D: .; V: TRBV6-5; size: .; J: TRBJ1-6; CDR3: CASSWDNYNSPLHF; DNA: TGTGCCAGCAGTTGGGACAATTATAATTCACCCCTCCACTTT
D: TRBD1; V: TRBV5-1; size: .; J: TRBJ2-7; CDR3: CASSWGQGVPSQYF; DNA: TGCGCCAGCAGCTGGGGACAGGGGGTCCCTTCGCAGTACTTC
D: .; V: TRBV7-8; size: .; J: TRBJ1-1; CDR3: CASSLGGLGTEAFF; DNA: TGTGCCAGCAGCTTAGGGGGGCTTGGGACTGAAGCTTTCTTT
D: TRBD1; V: TRBV7-8; size: .; J: TRBJ1-2; CDR3: CASSSQGAANYGYTF; DNA: TGTGCCAGCAGCTCACAGGGGGCGGCTAACTATGGCTACACCTTC
D: .; V: TRBV14; size: .; J: TRBJ2-5; CDR3: CASSRAPQETQYF; DNA: TGTGCCAGCAGCAGAGCGCCCCAAGAGACCCAGTACTTC
D: TRBD1; V: TRBV6-8; size: .; J: TRBJ2-7; CDR3: CASRPGQGRSYEQYF; DNA: TGTGCCAGCAGACCGGGACAGGGGAGGTCTTACGAGCAGTACTTC